A selection of T cell receptor beta chains follows, all from one sample in a study of radiotherapy plus CTLA-4 blockade in lung cancer. Profiling relied on immunoSEQ multiplex PCR, and the TCRdb table lists in-frame clones only, not all of them. The table records tens of thousands of clones, roughly 84% of them present only once. Here the sequenced sample was peripheral blood, taken from a patient treated with radiotherapy plus ipilimumab. Receptors were obtained from a human donor with non-small cell lung cancer that progressed on radiotherapy plus ipilimumab. The CDR3 runs from the conserved cysteine through the conserved F or W. A D gene is named only where the DNA matches it firmly. Clone size is stated in some rows and not others, as once, few, many or a class when expanded.

abundance,v_gene,d_gene,j_gene,CDR3nt,CDR3aa
.,TRBV13,.,TRBJ1-2,TGTGCCAGCAGCTTAGGAGGGTTAGCAAGAACGGCTAACTATGGCTACACCTTC,CASSLGGLARTANYGYTF
.,TRBV2,.,TRBJ1-1,TGTGCCAGCAGGAGGGCCGTGGGGACTGAAGCTTTCTTT,CASRRAVGTEAFF
.,TRBV5-1,TRBD2,TRBJ2-1,TGCGCCAGCAGCTTTAGCGGGAGTGGCTACAATGAGCAGTTCTTC,CASSFSGSGYNEQFF
.,TRBV6-5,.,TRBJ2-7,TGTGCCAGCAGTTATCGCCCCGGGACAATGAGGCTCGAGCAGTACTTC,CASSYRPGTMRLEQYF
.,TRBV2,.,TRBJ2-3,TGTGCCAGCAGTGTAGGGCCAGATACGCAGTATTTT,CASSVGPDTQYF
.,TRBV4-1,.,TRBJ2-1,TGCGCCAGCAGCCGACTTAGCGGCAATGAGCAGTTCTTC,CASSRLSGNEQFF
few,TRBV5-6,.,TRBJ1-2,TGTGCCAGCAGCTTGGGGGGGGCTGATGGCTACACCTTC,CASSLGGADGYTF
.,TRBV30,.,TRBJ2-2,TGTGCCTGGAAGGGGCAACCTAACACCGGGGAGCTGTTTTTT,CAWKGQPNTGELFF
once,TRBV10-3,.,TRBJ2-2,TGTGCCATCTCGGAGGGAGGAGGTAACACCGGGGAGCTGTTTTTT,CAISEGGGNTGELFF
.,TRBV19,TRBD1,TRBJ1-5,TGTGCCAGTAGCCGAGGGGACAGGGGGCTGTCGAATCAGCCCCAGCATTTT,CASSRGDRGLSNQPQHF
.,TRBV5-1,TRBD1,TRBJ2-1,TGCGCCAGCTATGACAGGGGGGCTTACAATGAGCAGTTCTTC,CASYDRGAYNEQFF
.,TRBV6-5,.,TRBJ1-1,TGTGCCAGCAGTTACTCGGCACGGATGAACACTGAAGCTTTCTTT,CASSYSARMNTEAFF
.,TRBV27,.,TRBJ2-1,TGTGCCAGCAGTTCGATCCAGGGTGTAGTGGGTGAGCAGTTCTTC,CASSSIQGVVGEQFF
.,TRBV6-1,TRBD1,TRBJ1-2,TGTGCCAGCAGTGAAAGGGTGACAGGGGGCTTTAACTATGGCTACACCTTC,CASSERVTGGFNYGYTF
once,TRBV28,.,TRBJ1-2,TGTGCCAGCAGTTTATCAGGGGTGGTCAGTGGCTACACCTTC,CASSLSGVVSGYTF
.,TRBV10-3,TRBD1,TRBJ2-2,TGTGCCATCAGTCAGGGGGACAGGAGTAACACCGGGGAGCTGTTTTTT,CAISQGDRSNTGELFF
.,TRBV5-1,.,TRBJ2-7,TGCGCCAGCGCCCGGGACTCCTACGAGCAGTACTTC,CASARDSYEQYF
.,TRBV5-1,TRBD1,TRBJ2-1,TGCGCCAGCAGCTTGTTGGGGGACAGGGCCTACAATGAGCAGTTCTTC,CASSLLGDRAYNEQFF
.,TRBV5-5,TRBD1,TRBJ1-2,TGTGCCAGCAGCCCGGGACAGGGTCAAAACTATGGCTACACCTTC,CASSPGQGQNYGYTF
.,TRBV2,.,TRBJ2-7,TGTGCCAGCAGAGGCGACAGTGCCGAGCAGTACTTC,CASRGDSAEQYF
.,TRBV29-1,TRBD1,TRBJ1-2,TGCAGCGTTGAGTCGGGACAGTACTATGGCTACACCTTC,CSVESGQYYGYTF
.,TRBV5-4,TRBD2,TRBJ2-1,TGTGCCAGCAGCTTGGTGCCAGCGGGAGGGCACAATGAGCAGTTCTTC,CASSLVPAGGHNEQFF
.,TRBV6-5,.,TRBJ1-2,TGTGCCAGCAGTTACTCGATCCGGACTGAGTATGGCTACACCTTC,CASSYSIRTEYGYTF
.,TRBV13,.,TRBJ2-5,TGTGCCAGCAGCCTAGACTACCAAGAGACCCAGTACTTC,CASSLDYQETQYF
.,TRBV6-1,.,TRBJ1-5,TGTGCCAGCAGTGACCTAATCCAGCCCCAGCATTTT,CASSDLIQPQHF
.,TRBV6-6,TRBD1,TRBJ2-3,TGTGCCAGCAGTGACACAGGGGTCGGCACAGATACGCAGTATTTT,CASSDTGVGTDTQYF
.,TRBV7-6,TRBD1,TRBJ2-5,TGTGCCAGCAGCGCGACAGGGGGCGCGTACCAAGAGACCCAGTACTTC,CASSATGGAYQETQYF
.,TRBV6-1,.,TRBJ2-1,TGTGCCAGCTCCATTTGGGGGAGCTCCTACAATGAGCAGTTCTTC,CASSIWGSSYNEQFF
.,TRBV7-7,TRBD2,TRBJ2-7,TGTGCTAGCAGCCCCACTAGGGAGGGCTACGAGCAGTACTTC,CASSPTREGYEQYF
.,TRBV9,TRBD2,TRBJ2-3,TGTGCCAGCAGCGTAGAAGCGGGAGGCTTCCGTGCCGATACGCAGTATTTT,CASSVEAGGFRADTQYF
once,TRBV15,.,TRBJ2-3,TGTGCCACCAGCAGCCGACAGAGTTACACAGATACGCAGTATTTT,CATSSRQSYTDTQYF
.,TRBV4-1,.,TRBJ1-5,TGCGCCAGCAGCCACCCCGGGACATTTAGCAATCAGCCCCAGCATTTT,CASSHPGTFSNQPQHF
.,TRBV2,.,TRBJ2-5,TGTGCCACCAAGACACCCTCGGGGACCCAGTACTTC,CATKTPSGTQYF
.,TRBV30,.,TRBJ2-3,TGTGCCTGGAGTACAGGGCGGTCTAGCACAGATACGCAGTATTTT,CAWSTGRSSTDTQYF
.,TRBV9,.,TRBJ1-1,TGTGCCAGCAGCGTATCGGCGAACACTGAAGCTTTCTTT,CASSVSANTEAFF
.,TRBV18,.,TRBJ2-7,TGTGCCAGCTCACCGGGACCAGTCTACGAGCAGTACTTC,CASSPGPVYEQYF
.,TRBV6-5,TRBD1,TRBJ2-2,TGTGCCAGCAGTTACTTACAGGGGACCACCGGGGAGCTGTTTTTT,CASSYLQGTTGELFF
.,TRBV28,.,TRBJ1-2,TGTGCCAGCATTGAACAGAACTATGGCTACACCTTC,CASIEQNYGYTF
.,TRBV28,.,TRBJ1-2,TGTGCCAGCAGTTTGAACGGCTACACCTTC,CASSLNGYTF
.,TRBV30,TRBD1,TRBJ1-4,TGTGCCTGGAGTGCAGGACAGGGCGGGAAAAAACTGTTTTTT,CAWSAGQGGKKLFF
.,TRBV7-2,TRBD1,TRBJ2-2,TGTGCCAGCAGCTTAAGTTCCGGGACAGTAAACACCGGGGAGCTGTTTTTT,CASSLSSGTVNTGELFF
.,TRBV6-1,TRBD1,TRBJ1-1,TGTGCCAGCGGCGACAGGGCTTTCATGAACACTGAAGCTTTCTTT,CASGDRAFMNTEAFF
.,TRBV7-9,.,TRBJ2-7,TGTGCCAGCAGCCCCGAATCCTACGAGCAGTACTTC,CASSPESYEQYF
.,TRBV27,.,TRBJ1-2,TGTGCCAGCAGCTTAGGGTCAGGGGCTGGGGGCTACACCTTC,CASSLGSGAGGYTF
once,TRBV27,.,TRBJ2-6,TGTGCCAGCAGACTCCTCGGGGCCAACGTCCTGACTTTC,CASRLLGANVLTF
.,TRBV5-4,TRBD1,TRBJ2-7,TGTGCCAGCGCTAGGGACAGCTCCTCCGGCGAGCAGTACTTC,CASARDSSSGEQYF
.,TRBV30,.,TRBJ1-2,TGTGCCTGGAGTCCAGGGCTATATGGCTACACCTTC,CAWSPGLYGYTF
.,TRBV27,.,TRBJ2-1,TGTGCCAGCAGTTTGCGGGTTGGTTCCTACAATGAGCAGTTCTTC,CASSLRVGSYNEQFF
.,TRBV6-1,.,TRBJ2-7,TGTGCCAGCAGGTGGACGCGGGAGCAGTACTTC,CASRWTREQYF
.,TRBV5-6,.,TRBJ1-2,TGTGCCAGCAGCTTGGTCAGGGGAAACTATGGCTACACCTTC,CASSLVRGNYGYTF
.,TRBV9,TRBD2,TRBJ2-2,TGTGCCAGCAGCGTAAAAGCGGGAGATACCGGGGAGCTGTTTTTT,CASSVKAGDTGELFF
.,TRBV5-4,TRBD2,TRBJ2-5,TGTGCCAGCAGCCCCGGACTAGCGGGAGGAATAGAGACCCAGTACTTC,CASSPGLAGGIETQYF
few,TRBV25-1,.,TRBJ2-3,TGTGCCAGCAGTGAATTAATATTTGCAGATACGCAGTATTTT,CASSELIFADTQYF